The clone carrying this TCR beta chain was counted many times. There were TCR beta CDR3 regions amplified from RNA transcripts. Carried out on the TCR CDR3, a first-round RT-PCR used the HTBI primer set. TCRdb itself ran the multiplex PCR reads through MiXCR, one entry per CDR3 protein. The sample consists of about 610,000 distinct CDR3 sequences, roughly a sixth of them appearing once. The sample is drawn from a study of T cells in Graves' hyperthyroidism and ophthalmopathy. The CDR3 runs 15 residues. The germline V and J ends were trimmed by 1 base and 10 bases, with 16 bases remaining between them. From germline, CDR1 is SGHVS and CDR2 FQNEAQ.

The sequenced material came from blood. This sequence joins TRBV7-8 and TRBJ1-4; D gene unclear. The TCR originated in a woman in her 40s with Graves' ophthalmopathy. The CDR3 here is CASSLGPGVNTKLFF. The CDR3 DNA reads TGTGCCAGCAGCTTAGGGCCTGGGGTGAATACAAAACTGTTTTTT.